A selection of T cell receptor beta chains follows, all from one sample in a study of Ad26.COV2.S vaccination and SARS-CoV-2 variants. The data were produced by immunoSEQ multiplex PCR, yet TCRdb's version contains in-frame clones alone and is incomplete. The data show some 640,000 clones, with more than 70% seen just once and approximately 1.5% held by the top ten. The material sequenced was peripheral blood, taken in a trial of Ad26.COV2.S vaccine versus placebo. The receptors stem from a person between 18 and 60 years old who received the Ad26.COV2.S COVID-19 vaccine or a placebo. Both conserved end residues are trimmed from each CDR3. The order of the fields is J gene, V gene, CDR3 protein.

>TRBJ2-3|TRBV5-4
ASRRDGISTDTQY
>TRBJ1-5|TRBV10-1
ASSERQADHLSNQPQH
>TRBJ2-1|TRBV7-3
ASSSMGRTPNNEQF
>TRBJ2-5|TRBV5-1
ASSPGGGIQETQY
>TRBJ1-2|TRBV3-1/TRBV3-2
ASSQPGTGRNYGYT
>TRBJ2-4|TRBV14
ASSQGGIRNIQY
>TRBJ2-7|TRBV10-3
AISGTAFPYEQY
>TRBJ2-7|TRBV5-1
ASSLGQGTPYEQY
>TRBJ1-1|TRBV5-1
ASSSYGGGGTEAF
>TRBJ2-1|TRBV25-1
ASSEWGADNEQF
>TRBJ2-3|TRBV4-3
ASSQRGPGTDTQY
>TRBJ2-1|TRBV6-6
ASRQGLAGGENEQF
>TRBJ2-2|TRBV27
ASSLERGTNTGELF
>TRBJ2-5|TRBV24-1
ATSDSTSGSLKETQY
>TRBJ2-2|TRBV3-1/TRBV3-2
ASSHRTMGGELF
>TRBJ1-1|TRBV5-1
ASSKGLNTEAF
>TRBJ1-5|TRBV30
AWSQGINQPQH
>TRBJ2-7|TRBV25-1
ASSRSGSSYEQY
>TRBJ1-6|TRBV6-5
ASRPRANSPLH
>TRBJ1-5|TRBV7-2
ASSLAPTGNKPQH
>TRBJ1-2|TRBV3-1/TRBV3-2
ASSHRGSGYT
>TRBJ2-1|TRBV7-2
ASSPFGTSGGYNEQF
>TRBJ2-7|TRBV6-5
ASSQRGDSSYEQY